Listed below are T cell receptor beta chains from one sample, sequenced in a study of blood T cell repertoires in COVID-19. Libraries were prepared by immunoSEQ multiplex PCR; TCRdb keeps only in-frame clonotypes and omits some of them. The data contain 300,000 or so clones, 89% of them singletons. Sequencing was performed on peripheral blood. The receptor source for this set is a man between 18 and 29 years old who had recovered from COVID-19. The CDR3 runs from the conserved cysteine through the conserved F or W. Fields, in order: clone size, V gene, D gene, J gene, CDR3 DNA, CDR3 protein. D genes are given only for firm matches. Not every row has a clone size; where given, it reads once, few, many or a size class.

clone_size: NA
v_call: TRBV3-1/TRBV3-2
d_call: TRBD1
j_call: TRBJ1-5
cdr3_nt: TGTGCCAGCAGCCAAGGGGCCGGACAGGGAAGGCAGCCCCAGCATTTT
cdr3_aa: CASSQGAGQGRQPQHF

clone_size: NA
v_call: TRBV4-1
d_call: NA
j_call: TRBJ2-5
cdr3_nt: TGCGCCAGCAGCCAAGTCAAAGGGGCGGGGTGGGAGACCCAGTACTTC
cdr3_aa: CASSQVKGAGWETQYF

clone_size: NA
v_call: TRBV5-1
d_call: TRBD1
j_call: TRBJ1-6
cdr3_nt: TGCGCCAGCAGCTCCCTTGGAGGGACAGAGTCCAACAATTCACCCCTCCACTTT
cdr3_aa: CASSSLGGTESNNSPLHF

clone_size: NA
v_call: TRBV7-8
d_call: NA
j_call: TRBJ2-2
cdr3_nt: TGTGCCAGCAGCCCCTTGGGAGCGGAATACACCGGGGAGCTGTTTTTT
cdr3_aa: CASSPLGAEYTGELFF

clone_size: NA
v_call: TRBV5-1
d_call: NA
j_call: TRBJ1-3
cdr3_nt: TGCGCCAGCAGCTTGAATGACAGATCTGGAAACACCATATATTTT
cdr3_aa: CASSLNDRSGNTIYF

clone_size: NA
v_call: TRBV7-9
d_call: NA
j_call: TRBJ2-3
cdr3_nt: TGTGCCAGCAGCTTGGTAGCAGATACGCAGTATTTT
cdr3_aa: CASSLVADTQYF

clone_size: NA
v_call: TRBV25-1
d_call: NA
j_call: TRBJ1-1
cdr3_nt: TGTGCCAGCAGTGGGCCGACGGGTCTGAACACTGAAGCTTTCTTT
cdr3_aa: CASSGPTGLNTEAFF

clone_size: NA
v_call: TRBV27
d_call: NA
j_call: TRBJ2-1
cdr3_nt: TGTGCCAGCAGTCACGGACGGGGCTCCTACAATGAGCAGTTCTTC
cdr3_aa: CASSHGRGSYNEQFF

clone_size: NA
v_call: TRBV9
d_call: TRBD2
j_call: TRBJ2-3
cdr3_nt: TGTGCCAGCAGCGGTAGCGGGATTCGCACAGATACGCAGTATTTT
cdr3_aa: CASSGSGIRTDTQYF

clone_size: NA
v_call: TRBV6-1
d_call: NA
j_call: TRBJ1-5
cdr3_nt: TGTGCCAGCAGTGAACCCGGGACAATTCAGCCCCAGCATTTT
cdr3_aa: CASSEPGTIQPQHF

clone_size: NA
v_call: TRBV6-2/TRBV6-3
d_call: TRBD1
j_call: TRBJ2-4
cdr3_nt: TGTGCCAGCAGTTACACAGGGGGCATAGACATTCAGTACTTC
cdr3_aa: CASSYTGGIDIQYF

clone_size: NA
v_call: TRBV5-1
d_call: NA
j_call: TRBJ1-2
cdr3_nt: TGCGCCAGCAGCTTGGAAGGGGCCCTGAGTTCTAACTATGGCTACACCTTC
cdr3_aa: CASSLEGALSSNYGYTF

clone_size: many
v_call: TRBV5-1
d_call: NA
j_call: TRBJ2-5
cdr3_nt: TGCGCCAGCAGCCCGGGAATGGGGTTCGGGGAGACCCAGTACTTC
cdr3_aa: CASSPGMGFGETQYF

clone_size: NA
v_call: TRBV24-1
d_call: TRBD2
j_call: TRBJ2-1
cdr3_nt: TGTGCCACCAGTGATCCCCGAGATAGCGGGCGAAATGAGCAGTTCTTC
cdr3_aa: CATSDPRDSGRNEQFF

clone_size: NA
v_call: TRBV7-2
d_call: TRBD2
j_call: TRBJ2-5
cdr3_nt: TGTGCCAGCAGCTTCTCGGGAGGCTTAGAGACCCAGTACTTC
cdr3_aa: CASSFSGGLETQYF

clone_size: NA
v_call: TRBV9
d_call: NA
j_call: TRBJ2-7
cdr3_nt: TGTGCCAGCAGCGTTAAGGGGTCAGACTTATTCTCCTACGAGCAGTACTTC
cdr3_aa: CASSVKGSDLFSYEQYF

clone_size: NA
v_call: TRBV28
d_call: NA
j_call: TRBJ2-2
cdr3_nt: TGTGCCAGCAGTTTAGAGCTCGGGTACACCGGGGAGCTGTTTTTT
cdr3_aa: CASSLELGYTGELFF

clone_size: NA
v_call: TRBV4-2
d_call: TRBD1
j_call: TRBJ2-5
cdr3_nt: TGTGCCAGCAGATACGGACAGGCCCAAGAGACCCAGTACTTC
cdr3_aa: CASRYGQAQETQYF

clone_size: NA
v_call: TRBV4-1
d_call: NA
j_call: TRBJ2-2
cdr3_nt: TGCGCCAGCAGCCAAGACGCCGCTGAGGGCACCGGGGAGCTGTTTTTT
cdr3_aa: CASSQDAAEGTGELFF

clone_size: NA
v_call: TRBV9
d_call: TRBD1
j_call: TRBJ2-1
cdr3_nt: TGTGCCAGCACCCTAGGGACAGTCTACAATGAGCAGTTCTTC
cdr3_aa: CASTLGTVYNEQFF

clone_size: few
v_call: TRBV6-6
d_call: TRBD1
j_call: TRBJ1-6
cdr3_nt: TGTGCCAGCAGTATCGCGGGACAGCCTTATAATTCACCCCTCCACTTT
cdr3_aa: CASSIAGQPYNSPLHF

clone_size: NA
v_call: TRBV7-9
d_call: NA
j_call: TRBJ2-1
cdr3_nt: TGTGCCAGCAGCTCAAGTCAGCGCACCTCCATGTCCTACAATGAGCAGTTCTTC
cdr3_aa: CASSSSQRTSMSYNEQFF

clone_size: few
v_call: TRBV12-3/TRBV12-4
d_call: NA
j_call: TRBJ2-1
cdr3_nt: TGTGCCAGCAGTGAGCAGGGCTACAATGAGCAGTTCTTC
cdr3_aa: CASSEQGYNEQFF

clone_size: NA
v_call: TRBV14
d_call: NA
j_call: TRBJ1-2
cdr3_nt: TGTGCCAGCAGCCAAGATGTACAGGGTGCCTATGGCTACACCTTC
cdr3_aa: CASSQDVQGAYGYTF

clone_size: NA
v_call: TRBV2
d_call: NA
j_call: TRBJ1-1
cdr3_nt: TGTGCCAGCCGCCGGGGCACTGAAGCTTTCTTT
cdr3_aa: CASRRGTEAFF

clone_size: NA
v_call: TRBV27
d_call: NA
j_call: TRBJ2-3
cdr3_nt: TGTGCCAGCAGTTTATGGGGAGGGGGGACGGGGGATACGCAGTATTTT
cdr3_aa: CASSLWGGGTGDTQYF

clone_size: NA
v_call: TRBV4-2
d_call: NA
j_call: TRBJ2-7
cdr3_nt: TGTGCCAGCAGCCAAGATGCAACTACTTACGAGCAGTACTTC
cdr3_aa: CASSQDATTYEQYF

clone_size: NA
v_call: TRBV7-9
d_call: NA
j_call: TRBJ2-1
cdr3_nt: TGTGCCAGCAGCCGCCAGGGGCCAGGCAATGAGCAGTTCTTC
cdr3_aa: CASSRQGPGNEQFF

clone_size: NA
v_call: TRBV13
d_call: NA
j_call: TRBJ2-4
cdr3_nt: TGTGCCAGCAGCGGGACTTCCTCTGGCAAAAACATTCAGTACTTC
cdr3_aa: CASSGTSSGKNIQYF

clone_size: NA
v_call: TRBV14
d_call: NA
j_call: TRBJ1-2
cdr3_nt: TGTGCCAGCAGCTCCTACAGTAGCTATGGCTACACCTTC
cdr3_aa: CASSSYSSYGYTF

clone_size: NA
v_call: TRBV24-1
d_call: NA
j_call: TRBJ2-1
cdr3_nt: TGTGCCACCAGTCCAGGGGGGAGTTATAATGAGCAGTTCTTC
cdr3_aa: CATSPGGSYNEQFF

clone_size: NA
v_call: TRBV5-1
d_call: NA
j_call: TRBJ1-1
cdr3_nt: TGCGCCAGCAGCCAATTTAGCGTACTGAACACTGAAGCTTTCTTT
cdr3_aa: CASSQFSVLNTEAFF

clone_size: NA
v_call: TRBV15
d_call: NA
j_call: TRBJ2-3
cdr3_nt: TGTGCCACCAGCAACGGGATCGTCGAAGGTACGCAGTATTTT
cdr3_aa: CATSNGIVEGTQYF

clone_size: NA
v_call: TRBV11-3
d_call: TRBD2
j_call: TRBJ2-5
cdr3_nt: TGTGCCAGCAGCTTAGGGCCTAGCGGGTTTAAAGAGACCCAGTACTTC
cdr3_aa: CASSLGPSGFKETQYF

clone_size: once
v_call: TRBV9
d_call: TRBD1
j_call: TRBJ2-3
cdr3_nt: TGTGCCAGCAGCGTAGGGACAGGGGTCGGCACAGATACGCAGTATTTT
cdr3_aa: CASSVGTGVGTDTQYF